These 3 T cell receptor beta chains share one sample of origin, sequenced in a study of blood T cell repertoires in COVID-19. Sequencing used immunoSEQ multiplex PCR; TCRdb keeps in-frame clones, though not all of them. In the table there are some 97,000 clones, about nine tenths of which are singletons. Sequences were obtained from peripheral blood. These receptors all come from a man between 65 and 85 years old with acute or convalescent COVID-19.

This clone was seen a single time. V and J are TRBV6-5 and TRBJ2-7, with 7 nucleotides matching TRBD1. The CDR3 consists of 13 residues. Looked up from germline, CDR1 is MNHEY and CDR2 is SVGAGI. Trimming cost V 8 bases and J 7 bases; bases outside gene matches: 11. The DNA of the CDR3 is TGTGCCAGCCTAGACAGGGTGAGGAGGGAGCAGTACTTC. It encodes CASLDRVRREQYF.

The V call is TRBV6-5, the J call TRBJ2-7; 11 bases align to TRBD2. The V and J ends lost 7 bases and 5 bases, in that order; junction bases with no gene match: 10. Per the germline V gene, CDR1 is MNHEY and CDR2 is SVGAGI. The CDR3 totals 15 residues. CDR3 in DNA: TGTGCCAGCATCAAGCCCGGGACTAGCGGTCACGAGCAGTACTTC. Its protein is CASIKPGTSGHEQYF.

The chain joins TRBV6-6 to TRBJ1-6; D possibly corresponds to TRBD1 (6 bases). Germline V gene lookup returns CDR1 MNHNY and CDR2 SVGAGI (reference sequence). Trimming pared 6 bases from V and 11 bases from J, leaving 11 bases between. CDR3 length equals 12 residues. CDR3 in amino acids: CASSDRYTPLHF. DNA of the CDR3: TGTGCCAGCAGCGACAGGTACACACCCCTCCACTTT.